Each of the 13 T cell receptor beta chains below was sequenced from the same sample in a study of T cell responses to AZD1222 COVID-19 vaccine. Method: immunoSEQ multiplex PCR; TCRdb's copy keeps in-frame clones and lacks some. The repertoire holds more than 95,000 clones, with about nine tenths as singletons. Source: peripheral blood, taken on day 0 of AZD1222 vaccination. The receptors come from an adult in good health.

This clone showed up just once. The genes are TRBV5-4 and TRBJ1-1, with 9 bases matching TRBD1. Per germline, CDR1 SGHNT and CDR2 YYREEE (reference sequence). Trimming at V came to 4 bases and at J to 5 bases, leaving 9 bases not matched to a gene. The CDR3 runs 15 residues. The CDR3, as DNA: TGTGCCAGCAGCGTACAGGGGGCGCTGGGTACTGAAGCTTTCTTT. This sequence encodes CASSVQGALGTEAFF.

The rearrangement joins TRBV15 to TRBJ1-4; TRBD1 agrees at 7 bases. V shed 1 base, J shed 6 bases, and the junction held 20 bases outside the gene matches. The germline CDR1 and CDR2 sequences are LNHNV and YYDKDF (reference sequence). This CDR3 contains 20 residues. The CDR3 nucleotides read TGTGCCACCAGCAGAGGCATGACAGGGAGGTGGGGTGTTGTAGATGAAAAACTGTTTTTT. Amino acid sequence: CATSRGMTGRWGVVDEKLFF. Full variable domain (missing parts from reference TRBV15 and TRBJ1-4): DAMVIQNPRYQVTQFGKPVTLSCSQTLNHNVMYWYQQKSSQAPKLLFHYYDKDFNNEADTPDNFQSRRPNTSFCFLDIRSPGLGDTAMYLCATSRGMTGRWGVVDEKLFFGSGTQLSVL.

The chain has TRBV15 and TRBJ2-2; TRBD1 matches at 9 bases. CDR3 size: 16 residues. V lost 5 bases and J lost 2; bases outside the gene matches: 6. Germline loops: CDR1 LNHNV, CDR2 YYDKDF (reference sequence). The CDR3 spells CATSARTGENTGELFF. CDR3 DNA: TGTGCCACCAGCGCTCGGACAGGGGAAAACACCGGGGAGCTGTTTTTT.

V gene TRBV6-4 combines with J gene TRBJ1-5, with D tentatively TRBD1 (5 bases). From germline, CDR1 is MRHNA and CDR2 SNTAGT. The CDR3 runs 14 residues. The ends were cut back, 2 bases at V and 3 bases at J, with 8 bases in the middle. CDR3 region: CASSDGASNQPQHF. In nucleotides, the CDR3 is TGTGCCAGCAGTGACGGGGCATCCAATCAGCCCCAGCATTTT.

DNA of the CDR3: TGTGCCAGCAGTTTGGTAGGGGCTCGGGAGCAGTACTTC. Protein sequence: CASSLVGAREQYF. The chain couples TRBV12-3 or TRBV12-4 to TRBJ2-7; weak D call: TRBD1 (5 bases). The V gene lost 3 bases and the J gene lost 7 bases, with 13 bases spanning the gap. The CDR3 contains 13 residues.

There are a few counts of this clone. The V call is TRBV11-2, the J call TRBJ2-7; 7 bases fit TRBD1. Germline V lookup: CDR1 SGHAT, CDR2 FQNNGV. The CDR3 totals 16 residues. The trim removed 4 bases at V and 3 bases at J, leaving 12 bases unmatched. The CDR3 nucleotides read TGTGCCAGCAGCTCAAGAGTCCGGGACAGAAGCTACGAGCAGTACTTC. Amino acid sequence: CASSSRVRDRSYEQYF.

The V and J genes are TRBV19 and TRBJ2-1; 9 bases line up with TRBD2. Germline loops: CDR1 LNHDA, CDR2 SQIVND (reference sequence). V shed 4 bases, J shed 7 bases, and the junction held 8 bases outside the gene matches. The CDR3 totals 15 residues. The CDR3 protein is CASSNAGGLENEQFF. The DNA for the CDR3 is TGTGCCAGTAGTAATGCGGGGGGGCTTGAGAATGAGCAGTTCTTC.

The chain links TRBV6-5 to TRBJ2-2; D call uncertain. Germline values: CDR1 MNHEY, CDR2 SVGAGI. Trimming cost V 2 bases and J 0 bases, with 7 bases left between them. The CDR3 covers 15 residues. The chain's CDR3 is CASSYERSNTGELFF. The CDR3 DNA reads TGTGCCAGCAGTTACGAGAGATCGAACACCGGGGAGCTGTTTTTT.

The genes are TRBV14 and TRBJ2-3; either TRBD1 or TRBD2 may supply D (5 bases each). V lost 3 bases and J lost 1, with 11 bases in between. Germline-derived CDR1 and CDR2 are SGHDN and FVKESK. CDR3 length: 15 residues. CDR3 region: CASSHGGAGTDTQYF. For the CDR3, the DNA is TGTGCCAGCAGCCATGGGGGTGCAGGCACAGATACGCAGTATTTT.

Points on this clone: Other DNA sequences from this sample encode an identical CDR3 as well. The chain links TRBV5-1 to TRBJ2-5; tentatively, D is TRBD1 (6 bases). The V end was cut by 0 bases, the J end by 5 bases, with 14 bases between. The germline V gene has CDR1 SGHRS and CDR2 YFSETQ. This CDR3 comprises 15 residues. CDR3 protein: CASSLAPTGGETQYF. The DNA for the CDR3 is TGCGCCAGCAGCTTGGCCCCGACAGGCGGGGAGACCCAGTACTTC.

This clone has a handful of counts. V gene TRBV9 combines with J gene TRBJ2-2, with unresolved D. From germline, CDR1 is SGDLS and CDR2 YYNGEE. This CDR3 has 13 residues. Trimming stripped 3 bases from V and 8 bases from J, with 11 bases between. The CDR3 sequence is CASSASGVGELFF. The CDR3 DNA follows: TGTGCCAGCAGCGCCTCCGGTGTTGGGGAGCTGTTTTTT.

The rearrangement joins TRBV3-1 (or the pseudogene TRBV3-2) to TRBJ1-1; 7 nucleotides align to TRBD1. V shed 1 base and J 6 bases; nucleotides not matched to a gene: 8. This CDR3 region has 15 residues. Germline CDR1 and CDR2: LGHDT and YNNKEL (reference sequence). The CDR3 here is CASSQVPRGKSEAFF. The CDR3 region has the DNA TGTGCCAGCAGCCAAGTTCCCAGGGGGAAATCTGAAGCTTTCTTT.

The chain employs TRBV2 and TRBJ2-2; TRBD2 matches 7 bases. The CDR3 spans 14 residues. V shed 2 bases, J shed 6 bases, and the junction held 3 bases outside the gene matches. The germline gives CDR1 SNHLY, CDR2 FYNNEI. The CDR3 loop is CASSERTRAGELFF. The DNA for the CDR3 is TGTGCCAGCAGTGAAAGGACTAGAGCCGGGGAGCTGTTTTTT.